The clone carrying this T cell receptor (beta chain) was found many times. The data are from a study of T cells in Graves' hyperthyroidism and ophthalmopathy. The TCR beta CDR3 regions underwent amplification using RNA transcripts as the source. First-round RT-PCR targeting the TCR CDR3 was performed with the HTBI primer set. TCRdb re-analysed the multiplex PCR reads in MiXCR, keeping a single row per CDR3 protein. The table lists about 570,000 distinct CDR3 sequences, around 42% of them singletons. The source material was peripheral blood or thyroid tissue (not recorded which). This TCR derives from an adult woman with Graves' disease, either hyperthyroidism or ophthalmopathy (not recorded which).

CDR3 coding DNA: TGCAGTGCTACCCCACAGGGGGGACATTACAGCTCTGGAAACACCATATATTTT. Residues: CSATPQGGHYSSGNTIYF. This rearrangement joins TRBV20-1 to TRBJ1-3, with 8 positions matching TRBD1. This CDR3 is 18 amino acids long. V dropped 4 bases and J dropped 0; count of bases not matched to a gene: 14. Germline V gene data show CDR1 as DFQATT and CDR2 as SNEGSKA (reference sequence).